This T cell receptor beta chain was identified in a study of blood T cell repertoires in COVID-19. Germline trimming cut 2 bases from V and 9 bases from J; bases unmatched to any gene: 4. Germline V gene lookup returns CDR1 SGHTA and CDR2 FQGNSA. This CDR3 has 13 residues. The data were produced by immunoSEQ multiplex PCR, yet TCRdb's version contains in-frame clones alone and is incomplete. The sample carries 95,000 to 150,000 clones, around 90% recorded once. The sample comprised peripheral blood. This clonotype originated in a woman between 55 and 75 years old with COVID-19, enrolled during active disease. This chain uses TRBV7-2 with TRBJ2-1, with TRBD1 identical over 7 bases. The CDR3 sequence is CASSLQGVTEQFF. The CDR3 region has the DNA TGTGCCAGCAGCTTACAGGGGGTCACTGAGCAGTTCTTC. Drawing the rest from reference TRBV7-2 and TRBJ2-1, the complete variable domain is GAGVSQSPSNKVTEKGKDVELRCDPISGHTALYWYRQSLGQGLEFLIYFQGNSAPDKSGLPSDRFSAERTGGSVSTLTIQRTQQEDSAVYLCASSLQGVTEQFFGPGTRLTVL.